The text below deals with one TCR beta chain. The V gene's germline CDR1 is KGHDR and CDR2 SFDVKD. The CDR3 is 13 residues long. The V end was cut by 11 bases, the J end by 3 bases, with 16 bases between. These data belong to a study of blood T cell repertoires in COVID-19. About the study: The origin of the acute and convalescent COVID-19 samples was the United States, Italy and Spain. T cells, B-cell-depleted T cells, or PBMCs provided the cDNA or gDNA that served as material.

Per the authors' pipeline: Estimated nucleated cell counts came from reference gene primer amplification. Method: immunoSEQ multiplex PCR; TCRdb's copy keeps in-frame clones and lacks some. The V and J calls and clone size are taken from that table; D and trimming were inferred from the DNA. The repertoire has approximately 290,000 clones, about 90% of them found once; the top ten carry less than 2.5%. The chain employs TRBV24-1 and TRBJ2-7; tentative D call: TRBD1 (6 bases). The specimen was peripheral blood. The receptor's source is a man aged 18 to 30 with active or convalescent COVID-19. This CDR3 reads CAIPRDTHYEQYF. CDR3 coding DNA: TGTGCCATCCCCCGGGACACCCACTACGAGCAGTACTTC.